Below, 12 T cell receptor beta chains from the same sample are listed, as sequenced in a study of cytomegalovirus exposure and HLA in healthy donors. PCR amplification relied on 60 Vbeta primers (plus 13 Jbeta primers). Sequenced by immunoSEQ multiplex PCR; TCRdb stores in-frame clones only, minus some. The sample records 200,000 to 250,000 clones, around 70% being singletons. Sequenced material: PBMCs. These receptors all stem from a man aged 40-55 years in good health and CMV-seropositive.

This clone came up a few times. The chain combines TRBV9 with TRBJ2-1; D possibly corresponds to TRBD2 (7 bases). Germline values: CDR1 SGDLS, CDR2 YYNGEE. The CDR3 is 14 amino acids. Trimming took 3 bases from V and 10 from J, leaving 17 bases between them. The CDR3 spells CASSGGGGRAEQFF. CDR3 DNA: TGTGCCAGCAGCGGGGGGGGCGGGCGGGCGGAGCAGTTCTTC.

The V and J genes are TRBV19 and TRBJ2-7; a weak D match, TRBD1 (5 bases). From germline, CDR1 is LNHDA and CDR2 SQIVND (reference sequence). V gave up 6 bases and J gave up 1 base, with 10 bases separating them. There are 13 residues in the CDR3. CDR3 protein: CASRQGTSYEQYF. The CDR3 DNA reads TGTGCCAGTAGGCAGGGAACGTCCTACGAGCAGTACTTC.

This chain joins TRBV10-3 and TRBJ1-4; the D is unclear. The CDR3 extends over 12 amino acids. V lost 6 bases and J 8 bases, leaving 10 bases between the germline ends. Per germline, CDR1 ENHRY and CDR2 SYGVKD. This CDR3 is CAISNSGEKLFF. The CDR3 nucleotides are TGTGCCATCAGCAATTCGGGGGAAAAACTGTTTTTT.

The rearrangement uses TRBV7-6 and TRBJ2-1; 15 bases match TRBD2. The ends lost 4 bases at V and 2 bases at J; junction bases unmatched: 3. Germline V lookup: CDR1 SGHVS, CDR2 FNYEAQ. The CDR3 extends over 17 amino acids. The CDR3 DNA is TGTGCCAGCAGCTACGGGACTAGCGGGGGGACCTACAATGAGCAGTTCTTC. As protein: CASSYGTSGGTYNEQFF.

The J gene is TRBJ2-3, the V gene TRBV7-2; 10 bases map to TRBD2. Germline V gene lookup returns CDR1 SGHTA and CDR2 FQGNSA. The CDR3 has 17 residues. J gave up 2 bases and V 3 bases, and 8 bases lay outside the gene matches. In nucleotides, the CDR3 is TGTGCCAGCAGCTTGCCACTAGCGGGGATTCCCACAGATACGCAGTATTTT. Translating it yields CASSLPLAGIPTDTQYF.

The chain employs TRBV28 and TRBJ1-2; 9 bases agree with TRBD1. The J segment lost 7 bases and the V segment lost 2 bases, leaving 14 bases of the junction unmatched. The germline CDR1 and CDR2 sequences are MDHEN and SYDVKM. This CDR3 spans 17 amino acids. DNA of the CDR3: TGTGCCAGCAGTTTACCGTTGGCCCTACAGGGACAGGGTGGCTACACCTTC. As protein: CASSLPLALQGQGGYTF.

The chain employs TRBV2 and TRBJ2-7; possible D gene TRBD2, 6 bases. The CDR3 has 11 amino acids. Germline values: CDR1 SNHLY, CDR2 FYNNEI. The germline V and J ends were trimmed by 10 bases and 3 bases, with 10 bases remaining between them. CDR3 DNA sequence: TGTGCCACGGGGGTCTACTACGAGCAGTACTTC. Amino acids: CATGVYYEQYF.

The V and J genes are TRBV5-5 and TRBJ1-1; D is undetermined. The germline gives CDR1 SGHKS, CDR2 YYEKEE (reference sequence). With 1 base removed from V and 0 bases from J, the gap between germline ends came to 13 bases. The length of the CDR3 is 16 residues. CDR3 sequence reads: CASSLNPRGMNTEAFF. Here the CDR3 DNA reads TGTGCCAGCAGCTTGAACCCCCGAGGGATGAACACTGAAGCTTTCTTT.

V and J are TRBV15 and TRBJ2-5; tentatively, D is TRBD2 (5 bases). The CDR3 has 13 amino acids. The V end was cut by 0 bases, the J end by 4 bases, with 6 bases between. Germline V lookup: CDR1 LNHNV, CDR2 YYDKDF (reference sequence). In DNA, the CDR3 is TGTGCCACCAGCAGAGAAGAGGGAGAGACCCAGTACTTC. It codes for CATSREEGETQYF.

The V call is TRBV9, the J call TRBJ2-7; 7 bases map to TRBD1. The germline V gene has CDR1 SGDLS and CDR2 YYNGEE. The ends lost 6 bases at V and 0 bases at J; junction bases unmatched: 6. There are 14 residues in the CDR3. CDR3 sequence reads: CASTPGQNSYEQYF. In DNA, the CDR3 is TGTGCCAGCACCCCGGGACAGAACTCCTACGAGCAGTACTTC.

This clone appeared a few times. The chain uses TRBV29-1 and TRBJ1-1; D gene uncertain. The germline V gene encodes CDR1 SQVTM and CDR2 ANQGSEA. Trimming cost V 4 bases and J 0 bases, with 12 bases left between them. The CDR3 length is 14 residues. This chain's CDR3 is CSVGRRVLNTEAFF. CDR3 nucleotide sequence: TGCAGCGTTGGGAGGAGGGTTTTGAACACTGAAGCTTTCTTT.

The chain joins TRBV18 to TRBJ1-5; 7 bases match TRBD1. The CDR3 has 13 amino acids. With 5 bases clipped from V and 4 bases from J, the junction kept 2 bases outside the gene matches. Germline V gives CDR1 KGHSH, CDR2 LQKENI. CDR3 protein: CASSSDRNQPQHF. Written as DNA, the CDR3 is TGTGCCAGCTCATCGGACAGGAATCAGCCCCAGCATTTT.